The T cell receptor (beta chain) described here comes from a study of T cell repertoires in ileal Crohn's disease. General study results and limits: Every patient over 26.8% clonality showed endoscopic recurrence.

Each sample's TCRB immunosequencing used around 0.45 micrograms of biopsy DNA. Some clones are missing from TCRdb's copy, which holds only in-frame ones; the method was immunoSEQ multiplex PCR. The table has thousands of clones, about four fifths seen once. A remark on this clone: What it binds is unknown.

CDR3 size: 16 residues. The V gene lost 6 bases and the J gene lost 4 bases, with 22 bases spanning the gap. Looked up from germline, CDR1 is SGHDT and CDR2 is YYEEEE. The chain employs TRBV5-6 and TRBJ2-5, with D tentatively TRBD2 (7 bases). Sequenced: ileal tissue. This TCR came from an adult with Crohn's disease. Here the CDR3 reads CASTPGRGAFGETQYF. For the CDR3, the DNA is TGTGCCAGCACCCCGGGGAGGGGGGCGTTCGGAGAGACCCAGTACTTC.